Presented here are 8 T cell receptor beta chains from one specimen sequenced in a study of cytomegalovirus exposure and HLA in healthy donors. Use of 60 Vbeta and 13 Jbeta primers characterized the PCR. Libraries were prepared by immunoSEQ multiplex PCR; TCRdb keeps only in-frame clonotypes and omits some of them. This sample has approximately 170,000 clones, with about 72% found just once. Material: PBMCs. The receptor set was obtained from a girl aged 5 to 17 in good health and CMV-seronegative.

J is TRBJ1-2 and V is TRBV9; 9 bases are shared with TRBD1. Trimming cost V 3 bases and J 5 bases; bases outside gene matches: 2. Germline assignment: CDR1 SGDLS and CDR2 YYNGEE. The CDR3 runs 13 residues. The CDR3 loop reads CASSAGTGYGYTF. The DNA of the CDR3 is TGTGCCAGCAGCGCCGGGACAGGGTATGGCTACACCTTC.

This chain links TRBV6-5 with TRBJ2-7, with D hard to call. Trimming removed 0 bases from V and 7 bases from J, with 16 bases in between. This CDR3 has 15 residues. Per germline, CDR1 MNHEY and CDR2 SVGAGI. As DNA, the CDR3 is TGTGCCAGCAGTTACTCGAAATCTAGGCCGAGGGAGCAGTACTTC. Residues: CASSYSKSRPREQYF.

A few counts support this clone. The chain joins TRBV27 to TRBJ2-1; D gene ambiguous. Germline CDR1 MNHEY, CDR2 SMNVEV (reference sequence). The CDR3 contains 13 residues. V lost 2 bases, J lost 5 bases, and 7 bases lay in between. CDR3 protein: CASSLELNNEQFF. The DNA for the CDR3 is TGTGCCAGCAGTTTAGAACTGAACAATGAGCAGTTCTTC.

This clone was picked up a small number of times. This chain joins TRBV2 and TRBJ1-1; tentative D call: TRBD1 (5 bases). This CDR3 contains 13 residues. The V gene lost 6 bases and the J gene lost 5 bases, with 13 bases spanning the gap. The germline V gene has CDR1 SNHLY and CDR2 FYNNEI. CDR3 coding DNA: TGTGCCAGCAGACCAACAGGAAAAACTGAAGCTTTCTTT. The encoded protein is CASRPTGKTEAFF.

This clone showed up just a few times. The V call is TRBV28, the J call TRBJ1-2; 11 bases map to TRBD1. Germline V gene lookup returns CDR1 MDHEN and CDR2 SYDVKM. This CDR3 is built from 16 residues. Trimming took 5 bases from V and 4 from J; bases not matched to a gene: 9. CDR3 region: CASSPIRDRGTYGYTF. The DNA for the CDR3 is TGTGCCAGCAGTCCGATCCGGGACAGGGGGACCTATGGCTACACCTTC.

This sequence joins TRBV5-1 and TRBJ1-5; 7 nucleotides align to TRBD1. Germline trimming cut 4 bases from V and 2 bases from J; bases unmatched to any gene: 3. This CDR3 is built from 14 residues. CDR1 is SGHRS and CDR2 is YFSETQ in the germline V gene. CDR3 DNA sequence: TGCGCCAGCAGCCCCGGGACAGGCAATCAGCCCCAGCATTTT. Its translation is CASSPGTGNQPQHF.

The CDR3 coding sequence is TGCGCCAGCAGCGCCCCGGGACAGCGCCATAACTATGGCTACACCTTC. Translation: CASSAPGQRHNYGYTF. The chain uses TRBV4-1 and TRBJ1-2; 7 bases are a match to TRBD1. The CDR3 loop spans 16 amino acids. The V and J ends lost 5 bases and 1 base, in that order; junction bases with no gene match: 10. Germline CDR1 reads MGHRA; CDR2 reads YSYEKL.

The chain employs TRBV5-1 and TRBJ1-3; TRBD1 is a possible D gene (6 bases). Germline CDR1 reads SGHRS; CDR2 reads YFSETQ. The V end lost 0 bases, the J end lost 0 bases, and 13 bases lay between the germline ends. This CDR3 region has 17 residues. This CDR3 reads CASSLEVGGGSGNTIYF. The CDR3 DNA is TGCGCCAGCAGCTTGGAAGTAGGGGGGGGCTCTGGAAACACCATATATTTT.